This TCR beta chain was captured by sequencing in a study of control samples from healthy donors and cancer patients. Trimming cost V 0 bases and J 9 bases; bases outside gene matches: 5. This CDR3 comprises 15 residues. Looked up from germline, CDR1 is MNHEY and CDR2 is SVGEGT. Measured with immunoSEQ multiplex PCR; TCRdb has only the in-frame clones, and not every one. The data show some 120,000 clones, about 92% seen once. The chain uses TRBV6-2 or TRBV6-3 and TRBJ2-1; 10 bases align to TRBD2. The sequenced sample consisted of PBMCs. The sequence was obtained from a man aged 50-60 years with head and neck cancer. The CDR3 DNA sequence: TGTGCCAGCAGTTACTCCGAGCGGGGGGGCCCTGAGCAGTTCTTC. The encoded protein is CASSYSERGGPEQFF.